The next 22 T cell receptor beta chains were all read from a single sample in a study of T cell responses to AZD1222 COVID-19 vaccine. Produced via immunoSEQ multiplex PCR; TCRdb's table is partial and in-frame only. The table has roughly 70,000 clones, roughly 85% seen once; the top ten hold approximately 5.9%. This sample comprised peripheral blood, obtained 28 days after the second AZD1222 dose. The receptors derive from an adult who received the AZD1222 COVID-19 vaccine.

J is TRBJ2-5 and V is TRBV7-7; D may be TRBD1 or TRBD2 (5 bases each). The CDR3 is 15 residues long. Germline CDR1 SSHAT, CDR2 FNYEAQ (reference sequence). Trimming left V 5 bases short and J 5 bases short, with 18 bases between. For the CDR3, the DNA is TGTGCCAGCAGCCTGGATGGGGGTTCTGGCGAGACCCAGTACTTC. This codes for CASSLDGGSGETQYF.

V is TRBV19 and J is TRBJ1-6; D remains unclear. The CDR3 length is 13 residues. Germline V gene sequence: CDR1 LNHDA, CDR2 SQIVND (reference sequence). V shed 5 bases and J shed 6 bases, with 8 bases lying between them. Here the CDR3 reads CASSPDGNSPLHF. Here the CDR3 DNA reads TGTGCCAGTAGTCCGGACGGTAATTCACCCCTCCACTTT.

The table lists this clone with a few counts. The chain has TRBV3-1 (or the pseudogene TRBV3-2) and TRBJ2-7; 9 bases are a match to TRBD1. CDR1 is LGHDT, CDR2 YNNKEL, per germline (reference sequence). Unmatched junction bases numbered 1, after V lost 4 bases and J lost 6 bases. CDR3 length equals 12 residues. CDR3 DNA sequence: TGTGCCAGCAGCCGGGACAGGGCCGAGCAGTACTTC. Protein sequence: CASSRDRAEQYF.

This clone was observed once. In nucleotides, the CDR3 is TGTGCCAGCAGCTTGCCGGGACTAACCTACGAGCAGTACTTC. Its translation is CASSLPGLTYEQYF. The J gene is TRBJ2-7, the V gene TRBV5-6, with 7 nucleotides matching TRBD2. Germline CDR1 is SGHDT and CDR2 is YYEEEE. CDR3 length equals 14 residues. With V trimmed by 1 base and J by 2 bases, 3 bases remained unmatched.

Only one count was recorded for this clone. In DNA, the CDR3 is TGTGCCAGCAGCCAAGTGTTGGGAGAGACCCAGTACTTC. Its translation: CASSQVLGETQYF. This rearrangement joins TRBV3-1 (or the pseudogene TRBV3-2) to TRBJ2-5; D gene unclear. The V and J ends lost 1 base and 4 bases respectively, with 7 bases between them. Looked up from germline, CDR1 is LGHDT and CDR2 is YNNKEL (reference sequence). The CDR3 has 13 amino acids.

The CDR3: CASSQRGDQPQHF. In DNA, the CDR3 is TGCGCCAGCAGCCAGAGAGGAGATCAGCCCCAGCATTTT. The rearrangement joins TRBV4-3 to TRBJ1-5; D is ambiguous. The CDR3 extends over 13 amino acids. Germline V gives CDR1 LGHNA, CDR2 YSLEER. V lost 3 bases, J lost 5 bases, and 8 bases lay in between.

This clone was found a few times. This chain connects TRBV2 to TRBJ1-2; no clear D gene. With 2 bases removed from V and 3 bases from J, the gap between germline ends came to 1 base. Germline values: CDR1 SNHLY, CDR2 FYNNEI. The CDR3 loop spans 11 amino acids. The CDR3 region has the DNA TGTGCCAGCAGTGAACACTATGGCTACACCTTC. Amino acid sequence: CASSEHYGYTF. Combining the CDR3 with reference TRBV2 and TRBJ1-2 gives the whole variable domain EPEVTQTPSHQVTQMGQEVILRCVPISNHLYFYWYRQILGQKVEFLVSFYNNEISEKSEIFDDQFSVERPDGSNFTLKIRSTKLEDSAMYFCASSEHYGYTFGSGTRLTVV.

This clone was detected once. The rearrangement links TRBV2 to TRBJ2-5, with TRBD1 identical over 8 bases. V was pared by 7 bases and J by 7 bases, with 17 bases of the junction left unmatched. The CDR3 covers 16 residues. The V gene's germline CDR1 is SNHLY and CDR2 FYNNEI. The CDR3 loop reads CASKGMTGAASGTQYF. As DNA, the CDR3 is TGTGCCAGCAAGGGGATGACAGGGGCCGCATCGGGGACCCAGTACTTC.

The chain has TRBV19 and TRBJ2-6, with TRBD1 matching over 9 bases. Unmatched junction bases numbered 3, after V lost 9 bases and J lost 3 bases. Germline-derived CDR1 and CDR2 are LNHDA and SQIVND (reference sequence). The CDR3 covers 14 residues. DNA of the CDR3: TGTGCCAGCGGACAGGGGAGTGGGGCCAACGTCCTGACTTTC. This sequence encodes CASGQGSGANVLTF.

The V and J genes are TRBV29-1 and TRBJ1-1; a possible D gene is TRBD1 (6 bases). This CDR3 comprises 13 residues. V lost 8 bases to trimming and J lost 5 bases, with 18 bases between them. The germline V gene has CDR1 SQVTM and CDR2 ANQGSEA. The CDR3 reads CSSGLGARTEAFF. CDR3 DNA sequence: TGCAGCTCGGGGCTGGGGGCGCGGACTGAAGCTTTCTTT.

The CDR3 DNA sequence: TGTGCCAGCAGTATTCGACCCTTGAACACCGGGGAGCTGTTTTTT. Translation gives CASSIRPLNTGELFF. V is TRBV6-4 and J is TRBJ2-2; D not resolved. Between the trimmed V and J ends, which lost 5 bases and 1 base, there was a span of 11 bases. CDR1 is MRHNA, CDR2 SNTAGT, per germline. The CDR3 loop spans 15 amino acids.

The chain's CDR3 is CASSYSGGAAEQFF. In DNA, the CDR3 is TGTGCCAGCAGTTATAGCGGGGGGGCCGCTGAGCAGTTCTTC. This chain uses TRBV6-2 or TRBV6-3 with TRBJ2-1; 11 bases are a match to TRBD2. This CDR3 is built from 14 residues. V trimming: 3 bases; J trimming: 9 bases; junction bases outside the gene matches: 4. Per the germline V gene, CDR1 is MNHEY and CDR2 is SVGEGT.

The chain carries TRBV10-1 and TRBJ1-6; D remains unclear. Deletions cut 2 bases from V and 10 bases from J, with 12 bases between. CDR1 and CDR2 from the germline V gene are WNHNN and SYGVQD (reference sequence). The CDR3 runs 14 residues. CDR3 in amino acids: CASSENSVGSPLHF. The CDR3 DNA reads as TGCGCCAGCAGTGAGAACAGCGTCGGGTCACCCCTCCACTTT.

As concerns this clone: The junction departs from germline at one end; a sequencing error may be responsible. The J gene is TRBJ1-5, the V gene TRBV2; D unresolved. This CDR3 is built from 10 residues. Germline assignment: CDR1 SNHLY and CDR2 FYNNEI. CDR3 in amino acids: CASIQTVRYF. Written as DNA, the CDR3 is TGTGCCAGCATTCAAACAGTGCGGTATTTT.

This clone was seen a single time. V usage is TRBV6-2 or TRBV6-3 and J usage is TRBJ1-5; D is perhaps TRBD1 (5 bases). This CDR3 comprises 15 residues. Per the germline V gene, CDR1 is MNHEY and CDR2 is SVGEGT. Trimming stripped 5 bases from V and 6 bases from J, with 17 bases between. The CDR3 region is CASSKGTGGLQPQHF. Written as DNA, the CDR3 is TGTGCCAGCAGTAAAGGGACCGGAGGGCTTCAGCCCCAGCATTTT.

The chain recombines TRBV4-1 with TRBJ1-2; TRBD1 is a possible D gene (5 bases). This CDR3 comprises 12 residues. Germline CDR1 MGHRA, CDR2 YSYEKL. V lost 6 bases, J lost 5 bases, and 10 bases lay in between. Written as DNA, the CDR3 is TGCGCCAGCAGTGAGCAGGGTTATGGCTACACCTTC. It specifies CASSEQGYGYTF.

The chain has TRBV5-1 and TRBJ2-4; D may be TRBD2 (7 bases). This CDR3 comprises 18 residues. V shed 3 bases and J shed 6 bases, with 25 bases lying between them. Germline loops: CDR1 SGHRS, CDR2 YFSETQ. This chain's CDR3 is CASSWPPGEGKGRNIQYF. The CDR3, as DNA: TGCGCCAGCAGCTGGCCCCCAGGGGAGGGTAAGGGAAGAAACATTCAGTACTTC. The whole variable domain, remainder taken from reference TRBV5-1 and TRBJ2-4, is KAGVTQTPRYLIKTRGQQVTLSCSPISGHRSVSWYQQTPGQGLQFLFEYFSETQRNKGNFPGRFSGRQFSNSRSEMNVSTLELGDSALYLCASSWPPGEGKGRNIQYFGAGTRLSVL.

V gene TRBV5-4 combines with J gene TRBJ2-1, with 9 bases aligning to TRBD1. The length of the CDR3 is 13 residues. CDR1 is SGHNT, CDR2 YYREEE, per germline (reference sequence). With 6 bases clipped from V and 9 bases from J, the junction kept 7 bases outside the gene matches. The CDR3 loop is CASTNRGHSEQFF. CDR3 nucleotides: TGTGCCAGCACCAACAGGGGGCACAGTGAGCAGTTCTTC.

This clone was detected only once. This sequence joins TRBV4-3 and TRBJ2-7; 8 bases match TRBD1. The V segment lost 3 bases and the J segment 7 bases; nucleotides outside the gene matches: 8. Germline V gene data show CDR1 as LGHNA and CDR2 as YSLEER. The CDR3 has 14 residues. CDR3 bases: TGCGCCAGCAGCCAGGCCGGGCAGGGGGCGGAGCAGTACTTC. It is translated as CASSQAGQGAEQYF.

Note on this clone: A junction end diverges from the germline sequence, so it may reflect a read error. The rearrangement joins TRBV4-3 to TRBJ2-7, with TRBD1 matching over 8 bases. Per germline, CDR1 LGHNA and CDR2 YSLEER. There are 18 residues in the CDR3. The CDR3 DNA reads as TGCGCCACCAGCCAAGACGACTGGGGGACAGGCAAACCTTACGAGCAGTACTTC. Its protein is CATSQDDWGTGKPYEQYF.

This chain connects TRBV6-5 to TRBJ2-2; D remains unclear. The CDR3 has 14 residues. V shed 7 bases and J shed 8 bases, with 17 bases lying between them. The germline V gene has CDR1 MNHEY and CDR2 SVGAGI. The DNA of the CDR3 is TGTGCCAGCACTAGTGCCTACGCGATTGGGGAGCTGTTTTTT. Its protein is CASTSAYAIGELFF.

The gene calls are TRBV7-2 and TRBJ1-1; weak D call: TRBD1 (6 bases). V lost 3 bases to trimming and J lost 6 bases, with 14 bases between them. This CDR3 spans 14 amino acids. From germline, CDR1 is SGHTA and CDR2 FQGNSA. CDR3 protein: CASSLYRVGAEAFF. CDR3 nucleotide sequence: TGTGCCAGCAGCTTGTACAGGGTAGGGGCTGAAGCTTTCTTT.